The 2 T cell receptor beta chains below were found in one sample sequenced in a study of regulatory T cells in long-lasting Graves disease. Stated time point: newly diagnosed GD, antithyroid drugs for less than 3 months. After RNA was extracted from PBMCs, the TCR library was made from it. Arm-PCR of CDR3 regions and iRepertoire HTBI primers were used to build TCR beta libraries. TCRdb re-called the multiplex PCR reads with MiXCR, one entry per CDR3 protein. The repertoire consists of under 400,000 distinct CDR3 sequences, with about a sixth occurring once and the leading ten covering roughly 27%. This sample was also put to use in a study of T cells in Graves' hyperthyroidism and ophthalmopathy.

The sequencing used peripheral blood mononuclear cells (PBMCs), collected at new diagnosis, from a patient treated with antithyroid drugs. The receptors come from a man aged 35-49 years with Graves disease.

Ten or more counts support this clonotype. This chain uses TRBV29-1 with TRBJ1-2; the D gene is possibly TRBD1 (5 bases). The CDR3 is made up of 13 amino acids. CDR1 and CDR2 (germline): SQVTM, ANQGSEA. With 4 bases removed from V and 2 bases from J, the gap between germline ends came to 11 bases. The CDR3 loop is CSVGGRENYGYTF. The CDR3 nucleotides read TGCAGCGTTGGGGGCAGGGAGAACTATGGCTACACCTTC.

This clonotype was observed a few times. V gene TRBV20-1 combines with J gene TRBJ2-3, with D perhaps being TRBD1 or TRBD2 (5 bases each). The germline V gene encodes CDR1 DFQATT and CDR2 SNEGSKA (reference sequence). The V and J ends lost 0 bases and 2 bases respectively, with 15 bases between them. The CDR3 is made up of 16 amino acids. The CDR3 DNA sequence: TGCAGTGCTAGAGATTTAGGGGAGTCTGCCACAGATACGCAGTATTTT. This codes for CSARDLGESATDTQYF.